This TCR beta chain was recovered during a study of regulatory dendritic cells for organ transplantation. Study-wide findings and caveats: Mature dendritic cells appeared to drive more memory CD8+ clonal expansion than regulatory ones. Resting memory CD8+ T cells held the most alloreactive clonotypes. The authors noted considerable between-person heterogeneity in alloreactive memory CD8+ cells.

A few counts support this clone. Its antigen is currently unknown. The CDR3 consists of 16 residues. CDR1 MNHNS and CDR2 SASEGT come from the germline V gene. With 4 bases clipped from V and 3 bases from J, the junction kept 4 bases outside the gene matches. Memory T cells were CD45RO+, naive were CD45RA+, sorted by FACS. This table comes from immunoSEQ multiplex PCR, and its TCRdb copy is limited to in-frame clones, with some not included. The sample carries 20,000 to 25,000 clones, about 79% recorded once. Sequenced sample: memory CD4+ T cells from blood. Regarding subset: CD45RO+ memory T cells. The chain joins TRBV6-1 to TRBJ2-2, with 11 bases fitting TRBD1. This sequence originates from a human donor in good health. Written as DNA, the CDR3 is TGTGCCAGCAGTGCTAGGACAGGGGGCTACACCGGGGAGCTGTTTTTT. It encodes CASSARTGGYTGELFF.